Here is one T cell receptor (beta chain) with its context. Its specificity is unknown. The data derive from a study of shared clonotypes between healthy human individuals. Overall study results and limits: A handful of donors shared approximately 5% of their naive CD4 clonotypes.

Researchers divided each subset's genomic DNA evenly across several immunoSEQ plates. Replicate PCRs for sorted subsets used roughly 200 ng DNA; this equaled 33,000 or so T cell genomes. Here immunoSEQ multiplex PCR was the method, and the copy in TCRdb shows in-frame clones only, minus some. Of 2 million to 2.5 million clones detected, approximately 93% appear once; the ten largest clones hold around 0.37%. Trimming shortened V by 4 bases and J by 0 bases, and 16 bases separated the two germline ends. From germline, CDR1 is SGHNT and CDR2 YENEEA. The CDR3 has 16 residues. Recent vaccinations or acute infections were absent in the healthy HIV-negative adult donors.

The rearrangement links TRBV11-3 to TRBJ2-7; D possibly corresponds to TRBD1 (5 bases). The source is a man aged 18 to 29 in good health. Some clones in this sample may be carry-over from other donors' samples. The specimen was naive CD4+ T cells from PBMCs. This sample's subset: CD45RA+ positively selected. CDR3 bases: TGTGCCAGCAGCTACGGATCTAGGCAGGGCTCCTACGAGCAGTACTTC. Translation gives CASSYGSRQGSYEQYF. The whole variable domain, remainder taken from reference TRBV11-3 and TRBJ2-7, is EAGVVQSPRYKIIEKKQPVAFWCNPISGHNTLYWYLQNLGQGPELLIRYENEEAVDDSQLPKDRFSAERLKGVDSTLKIQPAELGDSAVYLCASSYGSRQGSYEQYFGPGTRLTVT.